The next 23 T cell receptor beta chains were all read from a single sample in a study of T cell changes during pregnancy in multiple sclerosis. Only in-frame clones appear in the TCRdb table, and some are missing; sequencing was by immunoSEQ multiplex PCR. The top ten hold 2% to 2.5% of the sample, which has approximately 65,000 clones, 96% seen once. The sequencing used CD8+ T cells from peripheral blood mononuclear cells, collected after pregnancy. All receptors derive from a female donor with multiple sclerosis, enrolled in a pregnancy study.

This chain uses TRBV7-8 with TRBJ2-5; 8 nucleotides align to TRBD2. This CDR3 comprises 16 residues. Per the germline V gene, CDR1 is SGHVS and CDR2 is FQNEAQ. V dropped 1 base and J dropped 6; count of bases not matched to a gene: 10. Here the CDR3 reads CASSLGAAGALKTQYF. DNA for the CDR3: TGTGCCAGCAGCTTAGGAGCAGCGGGAGCTCTAAAGACCCAGTACTTC. Full variable domain (outside the CDR3, taken from reference TRBV7-8 and TRBJ2-5): GAGVSQSPRYKVAKRGQDVALRCDPISGHVSLFWYQQALGQGPEFLTYFQNEAQLDKSGLPSDRFFAERPEGSVSTLKIQRTQQEDSAVYLCASSLGAAGALKTQYFGPGTRLLVL.

The chain uses TRBV11-2 and TRBJ2-3; a possible D gene is TRBD2 (6 bases). The CDR3 totals 15 residues. Trimming removed 1 base from V and 5 bases from J, with 13 bases in between. The germline V gene encodes CDR1 SGHAT and CDR2 FQNNGV. CDR3 nucleotide sequence: TGTGCCAGCAGCTTAGCGGGTCGGGAGAGAGATACGCAGTATTTT. It specifies CASSLAGRERDTQYF.

The chain has TRBV14 and TRBJ1-1; TRBD1 is a possible D gene (5 bases). The CDR3 spans 15 residues. In germline, CDR1 is SGHDN, CDR2 FVKESK. Trimming took 1 base from V and 5 from J, leaving 14 bases between them. CDR3 region: CASSQAGLRETEAFF. In DNA form, the CDR3 reads TGTGCCAGCAGCCAAGCAGGGTTAAGAGAGACTGAAGCTTTCTTT.

The rearrangement uses TRBV5-1 and TRBJ2-5; 12 bases are a match to TRBD2. The V gene's germline CDR1 is SGHRS and CDR2 YFSETQ. The CDR3 is 15 amino acids. The V and J ends lost 2 bases and 4 bases, in that order; junction bases with no gene match: 3. Written as DNA, the CDR3 is TGCGCCAGCAGCTTCACTAGCGGGAGGCGAGAGACCCAGTACTTC. It specifies CASSFTSGRRETQYF. Filled out from reference TRBV5-1 and TRBJ2-5, the complete variable domain reads KAGVTQTPRYLIKTRGQQVTLSCSPISGHRSVSWYQQTPGQGLQFLFEYFSETQRNKGNFPGRFSGRQFSNSRSEMNVSTLELGDSALYLCASSFTSGRRETQYFGPGTRLLVL.

The V and J genes are TRBV5-1 and TRBJ2-5, with D possibly matching TRBD2 (5 bases). This CDR3 contains 15 residues. V was pared by 2 bases and J by 3 bases, with 14 bases between. The germline CDR1 and CDR2 sequences are SGHRS and YFSETQ. The CDR3 DNA follows: TGCGCCAGCAGCTTACGGGGATCCCCAAAAGAGACCCAGTACTTC. Amino acid sequence: CASSLRGSPKETQYF.

This clone appeared a few times. The chain links TRBV28 to TRBJ1-1, with a weak D call TRBD1 (5 bases). V lost 2 bases to trimming and J lost 0 bases, with 10 bases between them. This CDR3 is built from 15 residues. CDR1 and CDR2 (germline): MDHEN, SYDVKM. CDR3 in DNA: TGTGCCAGCAGTTTAAAGGGGCCCATGAACACTGAAGCTTTCTTT. This gives the protein CASSLKGPMNTEAFF. The full variable domain, in which reference TRBV28 and TRBJ1-1 provide the parts outside the CDR3, is DVKVTQSSRYLVKRTGEKVFLECVQDMDHENMFWYRQDPGLGLRLIYFSYDVKMKEKGDIPEGYSVSREKKERFSLILESASTNQTSMYLCASSLKGPMNTEAFFGQGTRLTVV.

J is TRBJ2-5 and V is TRBV6-5; TRBD2 is a possible D gene (5 bases). Per germline, CDR1 MNHEY and CDR2 SVGAGI. Trimming left V 6 bases short and J 5 bases short, with 13 bases between. The CDR3 has 13 amino acids. The CDR3 bases are TGTGCCAGCAGCACCACGGGGTTTGAGACCCAGTACTTC. It codes for CASSTTGFETQYF.

V usage is TRBV5-5 and J usage is TRBJ1-5, with D maybe TRBD1 (5 bases). V was pared by 0 bases and J by 0 bases, with 7 bases between. CDR3 length: 15 amino acids. CDR1 is SGHKS and CDR2 is YYEKEE in the germline V gene (reference sequence). CDR3 protein: CASSLGGYSNQPQHF. For the CDR3, the DNA is TGTGCCAGCAGCTTGGGGGGCTATAGCAATCAGCCCCAGCATTTT.

The V and J genes are TRBV5-8 and TRBJ1-1, with D unclear. CDR3 length equals 14 residues. Trimming pared 0 bases from V and 1 base from J, leaving 7 bases between. Germline V gene sequence: CDR1 SGHTS, CDR2 YDEGEE. CDR3: CASSLEVRNTEAFF. CDR3 DNA sequence: TGTGCCAGCAGCTTGGAAGTCAGGAACACTGAAGCTTTCTTT.

The V gene is TRBV5-1, the J gene TRBJ2-2; D not certain. This CDR3 comprises 14 residues. Trimming took off 3 bases at V and 1 base at J, with 7 bases between the two ends. Germline V CDR1 and CDR2: SGHRS, YFSETQ. The CDR3 DNA sequence: TGCGCCAGCAGCTACCGTAGGAACACCGGGGAGCTGTTTTTT. Residues: CASSYRRNTGELFF.

J is TRBJ2-1 and V is TRBV29-1; D might be TRBD2 (6 bases). Trimming removed 4 bases at V and 0 bases at J, with 13 bases between. The germline V gene has CDR1 SQVTM and CDR2 ANQGSEA. The CDR3 covers 15 residues. The CDR3 DNA reads as TGCAGCGTTGTTTTGCGGGGAAGCTCCTACAATGAGCAGTTCTTC. Protein product: CSVVLRGSSYNEQFF.

This chain connects TRBV2 to TRBJ2-1; no reliable D call. From germline, CDR1 is SNHLY and CDR2 FYNNEI. Trimming took off 1 base at V and 7 bases at J, with 5 bases between the two ends. The CDR3 totals 12 residues. CDR3 amino acids: CASSEVLNEQFF. In nucleotides, the CDR3 is TGTGCCAGCAGTGAAGTCTTGAATGAGCAGTTCTTC.

The rearrangement joins TRBV7-8 to TRBJ2-1; 7 nucleotides agree with TRBD2. After removal of 1 base from V and 4 bases from J, the junction contained 4 bases not matched to a gene. The length of the CDR3 is 15 residues. Germline V gene lookup returns CDR1 SGHVS and CDR2 FQNEAQ. CDR3 DNA sequence: TGTGCCAGCAGCTTAGTCGCGGGAGTTTACAATGAGCAGTTCTTC. Amino acids: CASSLVAGVYNEQFF.

The rearrangement links TRBV7-2 to TRBJ2-7; 10 nucleotides line up with TRBD1. The CDR3 has 15 amino acids. The germline gives CDR1 SGHTA, CDR2 FQGNSA. J was trimmed by 0 bases and V by 4 bases; bases with no gene match: 3. CDR3 in DNA: TGTGCCAGCAGCTGGGGACAGGGGTTCTCCTACGAGCAGTACTTC. As protein: CASSWGQGFSYEQYF. Variable domain in full (rest from reference TRBV7-2 and TRBJ2-7): GAGVSQSPSNKVTEKGKDVELRCDPISGHTALYWYRQSLGQGLEFLIYFQGNSAPDKSGLPSDRFSAERTGGSVSTLTIQRTQQEDSAVYLCASSWGQGFSYEQYFGPGTRLTVT.

The rearrangement uses TRBV19 and TRBJ2-3; 7 bases are a match to TRBD2. Germline V gives CDR1 LNHDA, CDR2 SQIVND (reference sequence). The CDR3 extends over 14 amino acids. V lost 7 bases to trimming and J lost 0 bases; unmatched junction nucleotides: 4. CDR3 sequence: CASIGRASTDTQYF. CDR3 DNA sequence: TGTGCCAGTATTGGGAGGGCTAGCACAGATACGCAGTATTTT.

The rearrangement joins TRBV5-4 to TRBJ1-3; 10 bases are a match to TRBD1. The J segment lost 0 bases and the V segment lost 1 base, leaving 7 bases of the junction unmatched. Germline V gene sequence: CDR1 SGHNT, CDR2 YYREEE (reference sequence). There are 18 residues in the CDR3. CDR3 nucleotides: TGTGCCAGCAGCTTGTTAGGACAGGGGGAACTCTCTGGAAACACCATATATTTT. Translating it yields CASSLLGQGELSGNTIYF.

V is TRBV9 and J is TRBJ1-2, with 7 bases that match TRBD1. The length of the CDR3 is 14 residues. V lost 4 bases and J lost 6; bases outside the gene matches: 9. CDR1 is SGDLS, CDR2 YYNGEE, per germline. The CDR3 protein is CASSKVTGVNGYTF. CDR3 in DNA: TGTGCCAGCAGCAAGGTTACAGGGGTGAATGGCTACACCTTC.

On this clone itself: An end of the junction does not agree with germline; a read error may underlie this. CDR3 loop: CASSTSGMGEQYF. CDR3 DNA sequence: TGTGCTAGCAGTACTAGCGGGATGGGCGAGCAGTACTTC. V and J are TRBV7-7 and TRBJ2-7, with 10 bases matching TRBD2. Germline CDR1 is SSHAT and CDR2 is FNYEAQ (reference sequence). CDR3 length: 13 amino acids.

This sequence joins TRBV4-3 and TRBJ2-1; 7 nucleotides line up with TRBD2. Germline trimming cut 6 bases from V and 7 bases from J; bases unmatched to any gene: 15. This CDR3 has 16 amino acids. The germline CDR1 and CDR2 sequences are LGHNA and YSLEER. The CDR3 reads CASRESRGDDNNEQFF. In nucleotides, the CDR3 is TGCGCCAGCAGAGAAAGCCGGGGGGACGACAATAATGAGCAGTTCTTC.

This clone has a single count. The genes are TRBV2 and TRBJ1-5, with TRBD1 identical over 9 bases. Germline loops: CDR1 SNHLY, CDR2 FYNNEI. J lost 6 bases, V lost 1 base, and 7 bases had no gene match. CDR3 size: 16 residues. The CDR3 DNA is TGTGCCAGCAGTGAAGAGCTCTTGACAGGGGGTCAGCCCCAGCATTTT. This encodes CASSEELLTGGQPQHF.

J is TRBJ2-7 and V is TRBV7-9, with D perhaps matching TRBD2 (6 bases). Trimming removed 3 bases at V and 4 bases at J, with 16 bases between. Germline V gene sequence: CDR1 SEHNR, CDR2 FQNEAQ (reference sequence). The CDR3 has 15 amino acids. The CDR3 DNA follows: TGTGCCAGCAGCTTTGTCCCCTCGGGAGATTACGAGCAGTACTTC. Amino acids: CASSFVPSGDYEQYF.

This clone was seen a single time. This sequence joins TRBV10-1 and TRBJ2-1, with D uncertain. CDR1 and CDR2 (germline): WNHNN, SYGVQD (reference sequence). The ends were cut back, 3 bases at V and 2 bases at J, with 20 bases in the middle. The CDR3 consists of 18 residues. CDR3 in DNA: TGCGCCAGCAGTGATCCCATTAGTATGGCTAGGACCTACAATGAGCAGTTCTTC. Translating gives CASSDPISMARTYNEQFF.

The J gene is TRBJ1-2, the V gene TRBV5-4; D is possibly TRBD1 (6 bases). This CDR3 is built from 15 residues. V was trimmed by 0 bases and J by 4 bases, leaving 13 bases between them. Germline V gives CDR1 SGHNT, CDR2 YYREEE (reference sequence). The CDR3, as DNA: TGTGCCAGCAGCTTGGTTCGTGGGGGCGGCTATGGCTACACCTTC. Encoded protein: CASSLVRGGGYGYTF.